This T cell receptor beta chain was sequenced for a study of T cell responses to AZD1222 COVID-19 vaccine. The protocol was immunoSEQ multiplex PCR, while the TCRdb copy is restricted to in-frame clones and leaves out a portion. Among tens of thousands of clones listed, 80% to 90% were seen once. With respect to this clone: Its antigen is as yet unknown.

CDR1 and CDR2 from the germline V gene are SGDLS and YYNGEE. The CDR3 spans 15 residues. V lost 0 bases, J lost 8 bases, and 17 bases lay in between. Overall study findings and caveats: Repertoire samples came only from after the peak T cell response. Regions 160-218 and 743-854 dominated among vaccine-associated CD4 TCRs spanning spike. Clonal diversity was possibly underestimated; the donors were predominantly white British and more often female.

The clonotype comes from an adult who received the AZD1222 COVID-19 vaccine. The chain links TRBV9 to TRBJ1-2; D is unclear. The sample here was peripheral blood, taken 28 days after the second AZD1222 dose. The CDR3 spells CASSVEGSWGGGYTF. CDR3 sequence (DNA): TGTGCCAGCAGCGTAGAGGGAAGCTGGGGAGGAGGCTACACCTTC. Looking up the rest from reference TRBV9 and TRBJ1-2 gives the full variable domain: DSGVTQTPKHLITATGQRVTLRCSPRSGDLSVYWYQQSLDQGLQFLIQYYNGEERAKGNILERFSAQQFPDLHSELNLSSLELGDSALYFCASSVEGSWGGGYTFGSGTRLTVV.